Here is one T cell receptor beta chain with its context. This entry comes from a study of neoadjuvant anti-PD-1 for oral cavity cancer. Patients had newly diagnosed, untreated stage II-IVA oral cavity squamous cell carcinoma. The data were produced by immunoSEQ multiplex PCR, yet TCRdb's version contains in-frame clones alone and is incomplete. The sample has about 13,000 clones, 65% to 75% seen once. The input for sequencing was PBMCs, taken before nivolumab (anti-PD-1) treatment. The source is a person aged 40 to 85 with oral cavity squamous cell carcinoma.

The CDR3 loop reads CAISETGHLGETQYF. The CDR3 region has the DNA TGTGCCATCAGTGAGACGGGACACTTGGGGGAGACCCAGTACTTC. The V call is TRBV10-3, the J call TRBJ2-5; TRBD1 might be the D (6 bases). V lost 2 bases and J lost 5, with 15 bases in between. This CDR3 region has 15 residues. The germline V gene has CDR1 ENHRY and CDR2 SYGVKD.